Listed below are T cell receptor beta chains from one sample, sequenced in a study of cytomegalovirus exposure and HLA in healthy donors. The assay was immunoSEQ multiplex PCR, and TCRdb's table has in-frame clones only and misses some. The sample consists of a few hundred thousand clones, 90% of them appearing once. Material for sequencing was PBMCs. The receptors derive from a young woman in good health and CMV-seronegative. CDR3s include the opening cysteine and the closing phenylalanine or tryptophan. D genes are given only for firm matches. Rows may omit the clone size; those that give it use once, few, many or a size class.

size	V	D	J	CDR3	DNA
.	TRBV5-4	.	TRBJ2-7	CASSLELSYEQYF	TGTGCCAGCAGCTTGGAGCTCTCCTACGAGCAGTACTTC
.	TRBV7-2	.	TRBJ2-1	CASSLAREVFEQFF	TGTGCCAGCAGCTTAGCCAGGGAGGTTTTTGAGCAGTTCTTC
.	TRBV6-1	.	TRBJ2-7	CASSGTLVYEQYF	TGTGCCAGCAGCGGGACATTAGTCTACGAGCAGTACTTC
.	TRBV6-9	.	TRBJ1-1	CASSYPPTNENTEAFF	TGTGCCAGCAGTTATCCTCCCACGAACGAGAACACTGAAGCTTTCTTT
.	TRBV7-2	TRBD2	TRBJ2-5	CASIPAGGPGETQYF	TGTGCCAGCATCCCAGCGGGAGGGCCGGGCGAGACCCAGTACTTC
.	TRBV6-5	TRBD1	TRBJ2-1	CASSASGQSYNEQFF	TGTGCCAGCAGTGCCTCGGGACAGTCCTACAATGAGCAGTTCTTC
.	TRBV25-1	.	TRBJ1-5	CASSEGVGSGPQHF	TGTGCCAGCAGTGAAGGGGTAGGCTCGGGGCCCCAGCATTTT
.	TRBV29-1	.	TRBJ1-5	CSAGGSNQPQHF	TGCAGCGCTGGAGGCAGCAATCAGCCCCAGCATTTT
once	TRBV4-1	.	TRBJ2-2	CASSQTSSYGTGELFF	TGCGCCAGCAGCCAAACTAGCTCCTACGGGACCGGGGAGCTGTTTTTT
.	TRBV5-1	TRBD2	TRBJ2-3	CASSFRTSGYTDTQYF	TGCGCCAGCAGCTTTCGGACTAGCGGGTACACAGATACGCAGTATTTT
.	TRBV6-1	.	TRBJ1-2	CASSEASSNYGYTF	TGTGCCAGCAGTGAAGCGTCCAGTAACTATGGCTACACCTTC
.	TRBV10-1	TRBD2	TRBJ2-7	CASRTSGSYEQYF	TGCGCCAGCAGGACTAGCGGGAGCTACGAGCAGTACTTC
.	TRBV7-5	.	TRBJ1-1	CARSLGYLLEAFF	TGTGCCAGAAGCTTAGGTTACCTTCTTGAAGCTTTCTTT
.	TRBV6-5	TRBD2	TRBJ2-3	CASRREGRTDTQYF	TGTGCCAGCAGACGGGAGGGCCGGACAGATACGCAGTATTTT
.	TRBV4-1	.	TRBJ1-2	CASSPYDRNGYTF	TGCGCCAGCAGCCCATATGACAGGAATGGCTACACCTTC
.	TRBV20-1	.	TRBJ1-2	CSAQGSYGYTF	TGCAGTGCCCAGGGGAGTTATGGCTACACCTTC
.	TRBV5-1	.	TRBJ2-1	CASSRTVSYNEQFF	TGCGCCAGCAGCCGGACGGTCTCCTACAATGAGCAGTTCTTC
once	TRBV4-1	.	TRBJ2-3	CASSSRLGADPSTDTQYF	TGCGCCAGCAGCTCCCGCCTTGGGGCAGACCCTAGCACAGATACGCAGTATTTT
.	TRBV9	.	TRBJ2-5	CASSVVGQGKETQYF	TGTGCCAGCAGCGTAGTTGGCCAGGGAAAAGAGACCCAGTACTTC
.	TRBV7-3	TRBD1	TRBJ1-1	CASSLTARDRGPGAEAFF	TGTGCCAGCAGCTTAACGGCGAGGGACAGGGGCCCGGGGGCTGAAGCTTTCTTT
.	TRBV5-5	TRBD1	TRBJ2-7	CASSLGQGYSYEQYF	TGTGCCAGCAGCTTGGGACAGGGATACTCCTACGAGCAGTACTTC
.	TRBV29-1	TRBD1	TRBJ2-1	CSVEGTGLDNEQFF	TGCAGCGTTGAAGGGACAGGGTTAGACAATGAGCAGTTCTTC
.	TRBV9	.	TRBJ2-5	CASSVGKEGTGLKTQYF	TGTGCCAGCAGCGTAGGAAAAGAGGGAACCGGTCTTAAGACCCAGTACTTC
.	TRBV19	.	TRBJ2-7	CASSAASYEQYF	TGTGCCAGTAGTGCTGCATCCTACGAGCAGTACTTC
.	TRBV13	TRBD2	TRBJ2-5	CASSLGGRVQETQYF	TGTGCCAGCAGCTTAGGCGGGAGGGTCCAAGAGACCCAGTACTTC
.	TRBV4-1	TRBD2	TRBJ2-1	CASSQLPGLELEQFF	TGCGCCAGCAGCCAACTACCGGGACTAGAGTTAGAGCAGTTCTTC
.	TRBV4-2	.	TRBJ2-3	CASSQEPASSTDTQYF	TGTGCCAGCAGCCAAGAGCCAGCGAGTAGCACAGATACGCAGTATTTT
.	TRBV27	.	TRBJ2-3	CASTSGLLDTQYF	TGTGCCAGCACCTCCGGACTTTTAGATACGCAGTATTTT
.	TRBV7-3	TRBD1	TRBJ2-1	CASSSLGQGQGDEQFF	TGTGCCAGCAGCTCCTTGGGACAGGGGCAGGGCGATGAGCAGTTCTTC
.	TRBV19	.	TRBJ2-1	CASSTRGHIGYNEQFF	TGTGCCAGTAGTACCCGGGGACACATTGGCTACAATGAGCAGTTCTTC
once	TRBV7-9	.	TRBJ2-5	CASSLEAYQETQYF	TGTGCCAGCAGCTTAGAAGCATACCAAGAGACCCAGTACTTC
once	TRBV19	.	TRBJ1-5	CASSITFPEGNQPQHF	TGTGCCAGTAGTATAACTTTCCCCGAGGGCAATCAGCCCCAGCATTTT
.	TRBV29-1	TRBD1	TRBJ1-2	CSVNRGGYGYTF	TGCAGCGTGAACAGGGGGGGCTATGGCTACACCTTC